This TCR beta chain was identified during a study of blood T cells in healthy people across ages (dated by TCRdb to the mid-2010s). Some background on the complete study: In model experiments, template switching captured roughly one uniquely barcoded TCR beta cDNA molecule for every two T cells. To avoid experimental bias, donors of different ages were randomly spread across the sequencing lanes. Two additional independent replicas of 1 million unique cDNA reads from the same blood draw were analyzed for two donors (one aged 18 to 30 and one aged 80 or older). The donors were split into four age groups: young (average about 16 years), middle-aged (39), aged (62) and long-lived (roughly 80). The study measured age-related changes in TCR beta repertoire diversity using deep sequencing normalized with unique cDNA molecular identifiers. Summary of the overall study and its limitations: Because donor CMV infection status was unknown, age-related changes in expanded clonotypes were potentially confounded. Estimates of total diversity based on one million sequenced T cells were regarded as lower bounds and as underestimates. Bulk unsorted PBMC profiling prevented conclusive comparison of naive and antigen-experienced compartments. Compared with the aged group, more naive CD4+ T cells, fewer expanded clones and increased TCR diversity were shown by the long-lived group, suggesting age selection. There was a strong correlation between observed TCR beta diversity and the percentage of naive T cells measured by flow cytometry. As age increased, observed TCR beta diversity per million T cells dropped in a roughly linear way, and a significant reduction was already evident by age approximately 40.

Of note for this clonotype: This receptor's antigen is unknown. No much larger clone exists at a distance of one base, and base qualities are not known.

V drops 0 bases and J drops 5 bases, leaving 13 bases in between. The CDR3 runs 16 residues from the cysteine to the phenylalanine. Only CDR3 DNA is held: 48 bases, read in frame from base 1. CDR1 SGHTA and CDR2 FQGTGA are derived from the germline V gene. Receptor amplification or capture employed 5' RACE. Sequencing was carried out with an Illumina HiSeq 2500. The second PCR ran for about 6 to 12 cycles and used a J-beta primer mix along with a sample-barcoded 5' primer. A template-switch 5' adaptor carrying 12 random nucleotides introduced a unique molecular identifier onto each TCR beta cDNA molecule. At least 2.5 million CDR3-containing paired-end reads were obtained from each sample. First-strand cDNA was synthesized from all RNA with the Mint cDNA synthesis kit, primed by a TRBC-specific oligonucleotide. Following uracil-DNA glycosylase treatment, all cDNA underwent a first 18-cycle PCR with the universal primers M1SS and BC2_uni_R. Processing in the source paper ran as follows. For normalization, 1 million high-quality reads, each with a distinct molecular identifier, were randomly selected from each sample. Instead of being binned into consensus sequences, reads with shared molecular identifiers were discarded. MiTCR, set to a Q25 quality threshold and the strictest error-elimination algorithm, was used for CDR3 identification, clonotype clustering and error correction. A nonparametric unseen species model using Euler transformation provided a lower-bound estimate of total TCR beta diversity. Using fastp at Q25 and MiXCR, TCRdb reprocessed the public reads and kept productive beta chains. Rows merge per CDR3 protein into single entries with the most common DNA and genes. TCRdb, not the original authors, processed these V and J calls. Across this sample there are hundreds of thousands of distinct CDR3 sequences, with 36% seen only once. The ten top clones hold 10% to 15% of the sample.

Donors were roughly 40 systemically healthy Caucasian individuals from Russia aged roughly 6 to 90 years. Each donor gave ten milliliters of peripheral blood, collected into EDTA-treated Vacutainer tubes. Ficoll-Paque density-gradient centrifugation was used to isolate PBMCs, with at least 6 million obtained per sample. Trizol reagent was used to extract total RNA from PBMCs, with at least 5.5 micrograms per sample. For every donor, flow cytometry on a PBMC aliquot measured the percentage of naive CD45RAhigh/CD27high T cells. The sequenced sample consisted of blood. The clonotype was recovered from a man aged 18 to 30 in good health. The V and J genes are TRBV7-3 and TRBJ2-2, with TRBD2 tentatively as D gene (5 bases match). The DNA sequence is TGTGCCAGCAGCTTAACCCCCACTGGGGAGACCGGGGAGCTGTTTTTT. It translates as CASSLTPTGETGELFF.